This record covers a single TCR beta chain. Trimming removed 4 bases from V and 4 bases from J, with 4 bases in between. Germline lookup yields CDR1 ENHRY and CDR2 SYGVKD. The CDR3 is made up of 12 amino acids. The sample is drawn from a study of blood T cell repertoires in COVID-19. As for the study in general: The United States, Italy and Spain provided the acute and convalescent COVID-19 samples. The analysed material was cDNA or gDNA that came from T cells, B-cell-depleted T cells, or PBMCs.

Authors' data handling: It was from reference gene primer amplification that nucleated cell counts were estimated. Assay used: immunoSEQ multiplex PCR; TCRdb lists only in-frame clones, some missing. Clone size and the V and J calls come from that table; the DNA yielded D and trimming. The table shows about 230,000 clones, with around 80% occurring only once. The clonotype comes from a man between 35 and 55 years old who had recovered from COVID-19. The chain joins TRBV10-3 to TRBJ2-2; D gene unclear. The sequenced material came from peripheral blood. The CDR3 protein is CAISVGTGELFF. The CDR3 DNA sequence: TGTGCCATCAGTGTCGGCACCGGGGAGCTGTTTTTT.